The T cell receptor (beta chain) described here comes from a study of vaccination effects on CD4 cells after COVID-19. Concerning this clone itself: Its matching antigen is unknown.

Peptide-pool stimulation followed by sequencing identified expanded antigen-specific CD4+ clonotypes in the ViraFEST assay. CD4+ T cells were isolated after about eleven days of culture. Every participant took two doses of the BNT162b2 or mRNA-1273 vaccine. The germline V and J ends were trimmed by 4 bases and 1 base, with 7 bases remaining between them. The CDR3 has 14 residues. Germline CDR1 MDHEN, CDR2 SYDVKM. Libraries were prepared by immunoSEQ multiplex PCR; TCRdb keeps only in-frame clonotypes and omits some of them. Here the sample spans approximately 25,000 clones, roughly four fifths being singletons.

The sample here was CD4+ T cells from PBMCs cultured with HCoV-NL63 spike peptides, taken after COVID-19 vaccination. The chain is built from TRBV28 and TRBJ2-2, with a possible D match to TRBD1 (6 bases). The source of this sequence is a human donor who received a COVID-19 vaccine. Some clones in this sample may be carry-over from other donors' samples. Here the CDR3 reads CASSWGQNTGELFF. The CDR3 DNA is TGTGCCAGCAGTTGGGGACAGAACACCGGGGAGCTGTTTTTT.